This TCR beta chain was profiled in a study of shared clonotypes between healthy human individuals. Study-wide background: CD4 naive and memory got three plates each, CD8 naive two, CD8 memory one. Study-level results: Among several donors, approximately 5% of naive CD4 clonotypes were found in common. Estimated clonotype richness was generally higher in naive than memory subsets.

This CDR3 region has 16 residues. CDR1 and CDR2 from the germline V gene are SGHRS and YFSETQ. V lost 0 bases to trimming and J lost 4 bases; unmatched junction nucleotides: 7. This clone came up once. What it binds is not known. Assay: immunoSEQ multiplex PCR; the TCRdb copy retains only in-frame clones and omits some. The table shows about 680,000 clones, with about 92% occurring only once. As defined, naive CD8 cells were CD45RO-negative and positively selected for CCR7, with terminally differentiated effector memory CD45RA+ cells excluded. All participating donors were Caucasian adults from Nashville, Tennessee.

Source material: naive CD8+ T cells sorted from blood. This TCR was recovered from a man aged 25-45 years in good health. V gene TRBV5-1 combines with J gene TRBJ2-1, with 7 nucleotides matching TRBD2. CDR3 DNA: TGCGCCAGCAGCTTGGGGCTAGCGGATATTTACAATGAGCAGTTCTTC. It is translated as CASSLGLADIYNEQFF.